This entry describes one TCR beta chain. The data belong to a study of CD8 T cells in Susac syndrome. Sequencing targeted TCR beta in blood CD8+ and CD4+ T cells. In Susac syndrome patients, recently defined diagnostic criteria for definite or probable disease were met. CDR1 is SGDLS, CDR2 YYNGEE, per germline. V was pared by 4 bases and J by 1 base, with 8 bases between. The CDR3 runs to 13 residues. Reverse transcription of roughly 0.45 to 1 ug RNA was performed with random hexamers. TCRdb independently ran MiXCR on the immunoSEQ multiplex PCR reads; one entry per CDR3 protein. The data show roughly 150,000 distinct CDR3 sequences, around 95% seen once.

The sample comprised CD4+ T cells from PBMCs. The source is a human donor with Susac syndrome. V usage is TRBV9 and J usage is TRBJ1-1; no clear D gene. DNA of the CDR3: TGTGCCAGCAGCTCAGCAGGGAACACTGAAGCTTTCTTT. This translates into CASSSAGNTEAFF.